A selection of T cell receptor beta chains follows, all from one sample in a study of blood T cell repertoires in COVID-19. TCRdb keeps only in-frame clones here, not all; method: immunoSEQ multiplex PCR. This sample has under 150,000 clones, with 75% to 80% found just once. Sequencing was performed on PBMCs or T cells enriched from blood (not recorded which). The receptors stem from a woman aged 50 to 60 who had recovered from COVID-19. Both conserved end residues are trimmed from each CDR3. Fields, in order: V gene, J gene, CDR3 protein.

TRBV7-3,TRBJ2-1,ASSRTSGINEQF
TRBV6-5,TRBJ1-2,ASTRGAGYGYT
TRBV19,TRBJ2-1,ASSIPGTRGEQF
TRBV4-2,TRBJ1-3,ASSQDMGRGAAGNTIY
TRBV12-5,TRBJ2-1,ASGLAPPLAGGPSYNEQF
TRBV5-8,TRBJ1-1,ASSLVGRRGTEAF
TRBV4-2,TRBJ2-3,ASSQDVSGGGLLTFSTQY
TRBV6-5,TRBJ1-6,ASSYLDRGDSPLH
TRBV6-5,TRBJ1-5,ASSTDRAGQPQH
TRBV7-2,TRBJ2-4,ASGPLNIQY
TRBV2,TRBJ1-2,ASSDSGYT
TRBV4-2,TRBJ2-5,ASSQIIGRGMNSQY
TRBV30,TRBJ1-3,AWRGQPGNTIY
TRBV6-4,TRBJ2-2,ASSYRTGDTGELF
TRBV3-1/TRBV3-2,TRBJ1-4,ASSQGLIREKLF
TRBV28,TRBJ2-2,ASSLETSGPNTGELF
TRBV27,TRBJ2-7,ASSPRRSNEQY
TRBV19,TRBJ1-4,ASGRVEKLF
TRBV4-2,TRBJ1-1,ASSQVYDREDTEAF